Listed here are 14 T cell receptor beta chains from one sample, sequenced in a study of T cell responses to AZD1222 COVID-19 vaccine. The protocol was immunoSEQ multiplex PCR, while the TCRdb copy is restricted to in-frame clones and leaves out a portion. The data show about 140,000 clones, 80% to 95% seen once. The sample was peripheral blood, taken on day 0 of AZD1222 vaccination. These receptors originate from an adult in good health.

The V call is TRBV5-6, the J call TRBJ1-1; D gene ambiguous. Between the trimmed V and J ends, which lost 2 bases and 4 bases, there was a span of 6 bases. Looked up from germline, CDR1 is SGHDT and CDR2 is YYEEEE. This CDR3 has 12 amino acids. CDR3 protein: CASSLVATEAFF. In DNA, the CDR3 is TGTGCCAGCAGCTTAGTTGCCACTGAAGCTTTCTTT.

The gene calls are TRBV7-9 and TRBJ1-2; no definite D call. Germline CDR1 SEHNR, CDR2 FQNEAQ (reference sequence). The CDR3 is 10 residues long. V was clipped by 6 bases and J by 6 bases, with 5 bases between them. CDR3 nucleotides: TGTGCCAGCAGAGAGGATGGCTACACCTTC. Translated: CASREDGYTF.

The CDR3 DNA sequence: TGCAGCGCTGCGGTATCCCACTCTGGAAACACCATATATTTT. It codes for CSAAVSHSGNTIYF. The chain employs TRBV29-1 and TRBJ1-3; D gene ambiguous. Germline CDR1 reads SQVTM; CDR2 reads ANQGSEA. The V and J ends lost 7 bases and 0 bases respectively, with 13 bases between them. The CDR3 is made up of 14 amino acids.

The chain is built from TRBV10-2 and TRBJ2-5; D possibly corresponds to TRBD2 (6 bases). The V end lost 0 bases, the J end lost 5 bases, and 13 bases lay between the germline ends. This CDR3 spans 15 amino acids. Germline CDR1 is WSHSY and CDR2 is SAAADI. The DNA of the CDR3 is TGCGCCAGCAGTGAGTCGTCTCGTGGGGGGGAGACCCAGTACTTC. Translated, it gives CASSESSRGGETQYF.

The sample holds a few counts of this clone. The chain carries TRBV19 and TRBJ1-1; D is uncertain. Looked up from germline, CDR1 is LNHDA and CDR2 is SQIVND (reference sequence). This CDR3 region has 12 residues. The V and J ends lost 5 bases and 5 bases respectively, with 9 bases between them. CDR3 nucleotide sequence: TGTGCCAGTAGTTTTGGGCCAACTGAAGCTTTCTTT. Translated: CASSFGPTEAFF.

The chain links TRBV15 to TRBJ1-1; D uncertain. V dropped 7 bases and J dropped 4 bases, with 7 bases sitting between them. Germline CDR1 is LNHNV and CDR2 is YYDKDF (reference sequence). There are 11 residues in the CDR3. The chain's CDR3 is CATKRGTEAFF. DNA for the CDR3: TGTGCCACCAAACGGGGCACTGAAGCTTTCTTT. The variable domain in full, with the rest retrieved from reference TRBV15 and TRBJ1-1, is DAMVIQNPRYQVTQFGKPVTLSCSQTLNHNVMYWYQQKSSQAPKLLFHYYDKDFNNEADTPDNFQSRRPNTSFCFLDIRSPGLGDTAMYLCATKRGTEAFFGQGTRLTVV.

This clone has only one observation. The chain joins TRBV12-3 or TRBV12-4 to TRBJ1-2, with D hard to call. The V end was cut by 7 bases, the J end by 8 bases, with 17 bases between. The CDR3 is 13 residues long. The CDR3 DNA reads TGTGCCAGCACCCGTATCAGGAATCGGGGCTACACCTTC. Protein sequence: CASTRIRNRGYTF.

The CDR3 region has the DNA TGTGCCTCTCCAGCCGAGCAGTACTTC. Its translation: CASPAEQYF. The genes are TRBV5-5 and TRBJ2-7; D remains unclear. CDR1 SGHKS and CDR2 YYEKEE come from the germline V gene (reference sequence). CDR3 size: 9 residues. The V end lost 10 bases, the J end lost 6 bases, and 8 bases lay between the germline ends. The full variable domain, with the rest looked up from reference TRBV5-5 and TRBJ2-7, is DAGVTQSPTHLIKTRGQQVTLRCSPISGHKSVSWYQQVLGQGPQFIFQYYEKEERGRGNFPDRFSARQFPNYSSELNVNALLLGDSALYLCASPAEQYFGPGTRLTVT.

The chain has TRBV11-3 and TRBJ2-1, with D tentatively TRBD2 (5 bases). Germline V gene data show CDR1 as SGHNT and CDR2 as YENEEA. V gave up 6 bases and J gave up 7 bases, with 13 bases separating them. This CDR3 is 13 amino acids long. The CDR3 DNA follows: TGTGCCAGCAGGACTTCCCGCGGGAATGAGCAGTTCTTC. Translated: CASRTSRGNEQFF.

The V gene is TRBV6-5, the J gene TRBJ1-3, with D perhaps TRBD1 (6 bases). Germline V gene sequence: CDR1 MNHEY, CDR2 SVGAGI. The CDR3 totals 15 residues. V was trimmed by 0 bases and J by 10 bases, leaving 16 bases between them. CDR3 DNA sequence: TGTGCCAGCAGTTACTCCGGCAGGGACATAGGGACCATATATTTT. Encoded protein: CASSYSGRDIGTIYF.

The chain recombines TRBV5-1 with TRBJ2-3, with a possible D match to TRBD2 (5 bases). The CDR3 consists of 15 residues. The germline V and J ends were trimmed by 4 bases and 6 bases, with 18 bases remaining between them. CDR1 and CDR2 (germline): SGHRS, YFSETQ. This CDR3 reads CASSLAPTSADTQYF. The CDR3 DNA reads as TGCGCCAGCAGCCTAGCCCCAACATCGGCCGATACGCAGTATTTT.

The chain combines TRBV3-1 (or the pseudogene TRBV3-2) with TRBJ2-1; 9 nucleotides align to TRBD2. With V trimmed by 4 bases and J by 8 bases, 12 bases remained unmatched. The CDR3 is 16 amino acids. CDR1 and CDR2 (germline): LGHDT, YNNKEL (reference sequence). This chain's CDR3 is CASSLSPPLAGDEQFF. Here the CDR3 DNA reads TGTGCCAGCAGCCTCAGCCCTCCTTTAGCGGGGGATGAGCAGTTCTTC.

This chain joins TRBV29-1 and TRBJ2-7; 8 positions match TRBD2. This CDR3 is 13 amino acids long. V lost 4 bases to trimming and J lost 4 bases; unmatched junction nucleotides: 6. Per germline, CDR1 SQVTM and CDR2 ANQGSEA. The CDR3 region is CSVVSGDPYEQYF. The CDR3 DNA sequence: TGCAGCGTTGTTAGCGGGGACCCATACGAGCAGTACTTC.

The chain carries TRBV15 and TRBJ2-2, with D unclear. The CDR3 has 13 residues. Germline assignment: CDR1 LNHNV and CDR2 YYDKDF (reference sequence). Trimming took 6 bases from V and 2 from J, leaving 7 bases between them. DNA for the CDR3: TGTGCCACCAGTCCGGGCAACACCGGGGAGCTGTTTTTT. Its translation: CATSPGNTGELFF.